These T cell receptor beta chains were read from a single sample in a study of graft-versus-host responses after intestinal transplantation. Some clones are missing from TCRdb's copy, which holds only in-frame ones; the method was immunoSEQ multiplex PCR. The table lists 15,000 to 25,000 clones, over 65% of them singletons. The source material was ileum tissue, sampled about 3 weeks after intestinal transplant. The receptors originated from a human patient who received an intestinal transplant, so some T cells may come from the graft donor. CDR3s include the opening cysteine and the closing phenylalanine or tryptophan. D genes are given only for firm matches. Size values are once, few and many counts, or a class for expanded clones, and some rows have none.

CASSQPYRQTGVGGYTF	TGTGCCAGCAGCCAACCATATAGGCAGACAGGGGTTGGTGGCTACACCTTC	TRBJ1-2	TRBD1	once	TRBV4-2
CASSVWGTGGAQFF	TGTGCCAGCAGCGTCTGGGGGACAGGGGGCGCCCAGTTCTTC	TRBJ2-1	TRBD1	NA	TRBV9
CATRGGGGSDTQYF	TGTGCCACCCGAGGAGGGGGCGGCTCAGATACGCAGTATTTT	TRBJ2-3	NA	NA	TRBV10-3
CASSEYGRGSQPQHF	TGCGCCAGCAGTGAGTACGGCAGGGGGAGTCAGCCCCAGCATTTT	TRBJ1-5	TRBD1	NA	TRBV10-2
CASSVDRPTIYNSPLHF	TGTGCCAGCAGTGTAGACAGACCGACAATATATAATTCACCCCTCCACTTT	TRBJ1-6	NA	NA	TRBV6-1
CASSLGGQPQHF	TGTGCCAGCAGCTTAGGAGGTCAGCCCCAGCATTTT	TRBJ1-5	NA	NA	TRBV7-9
CASSYHGEGNEQYF	TGTGCCAGCAGTTATCATGGGGAGGGGAACGAGCAGTACTTC	TRBJ2-7	TRBD2	NA	TRBV27
CASSLSSRISYNEQFF	TGCGCCAGCAGCTTATCTAGTCGGATCTCCTACAATGAGCAGTTCTTC	TRBJ2-1	NA	NA	TRBV5-1
CASSETSGSTDTQYF	TGCGCCAGCAGTGAGACTAGCGGGAGCACAGATACGCAGTATTTT	TRBJ2-3	TRBD2	NA	TRBV10-2
CASTISGGRGETQYF	TGTGCCAGCACTATCAGCGGGGGGCGGGGGGAGACCCAGTACTTC	TRBJ2-5	TRBD2	NA	TRBV6-6
CASSIGTSGSNYPYEQYF	TGTGCCAGTAGTATTGGGACTAGCGGGAGTAATTATCCCTACGAGCAGTACTTC	TRBJ2-7	TRBD2	NA	TRBV19
CASSTGLAFEQFF	TGTGCCAGTAGCACCGGACTAGCGTTTGAGCAGTTCTTC	TRBJ2-1	TRBD2	NA	TRBV19
CASSQDTGYGYTF	TGTGCCAGCAGCCAAGATACGGGCTATGGCTACACCTTC	TRBJ1-2	NA	NA	TRBV14
CASSSGTGLVYEQYF	TGTGCCAGCAGTTCCGGGACAGGGTTGGTCTACGAGCAGTACTTC	TRBJ2-7	TRBD1	NA	TRBV6-7
CASSWDRGGYEQYF	TGTGCCAGCAGCTGGGACAGGGGGGGATACGAGCAGTACTTC	TRBJ2-7	TRBD1	NA	TRBV7-2
CASSQGRFRGGANYGYTF	TGTGCCAGCAGCCAAGGGCGATTCCGCGGCGGAGCTAACTATGGCTACACCTTC	TRBJ1-2	NA	NA	TRBV4-2
CASTPLGQGAYEQYF	TGTGCCAGCACCCCATTAGGGCAGGGGGCCTACGAGCAGTACTTC	TRBJ2-7	TRBD1	medium-sized	TRBV7-9
CASSPPYSGSSYNEQFF	TGTGCCAGCAGCCCGCCGTATAGCGGGAGCTCCTACAATGAGCAGTTCTTC	TRBJ2-1	TRBD2	NA	TRBV7-9